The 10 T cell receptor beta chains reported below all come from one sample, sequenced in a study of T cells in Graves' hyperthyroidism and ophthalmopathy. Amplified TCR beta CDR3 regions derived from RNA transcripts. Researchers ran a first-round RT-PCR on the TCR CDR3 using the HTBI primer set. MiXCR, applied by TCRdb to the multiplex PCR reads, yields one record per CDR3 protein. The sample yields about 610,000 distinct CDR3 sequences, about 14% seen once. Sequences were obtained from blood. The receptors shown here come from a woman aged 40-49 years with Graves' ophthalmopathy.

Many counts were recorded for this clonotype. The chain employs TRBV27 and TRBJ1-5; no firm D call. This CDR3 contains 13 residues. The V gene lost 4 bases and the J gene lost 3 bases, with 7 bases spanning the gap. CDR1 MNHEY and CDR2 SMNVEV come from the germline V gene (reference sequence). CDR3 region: CASSWRDNQPQHF. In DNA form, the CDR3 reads TGTGCCAGCAGTTGGAGAGACAATCAGCCCCAGCATTTT.

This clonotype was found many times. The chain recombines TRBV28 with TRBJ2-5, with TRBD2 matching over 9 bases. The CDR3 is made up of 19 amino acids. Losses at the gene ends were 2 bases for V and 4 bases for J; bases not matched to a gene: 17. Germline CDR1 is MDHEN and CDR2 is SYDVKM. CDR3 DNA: TGTGCCAGCAGTTTACGAGATCACCTAGCGGGAAGGGTCAGAGAGACCCAGTACTTC. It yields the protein CASSLRDHLAGRVRETQYF. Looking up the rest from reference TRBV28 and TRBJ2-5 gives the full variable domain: DVKVTQSSRYLVKRTGEKVFLECVQDMDHENMFWYRQDPGLGLRLIYFSYDVKMKEKGDIPEGYSVSREKKERFSLILESASTNQTSMYLCASSLRDHLAGRVRETQYFGPGTRLLVL.

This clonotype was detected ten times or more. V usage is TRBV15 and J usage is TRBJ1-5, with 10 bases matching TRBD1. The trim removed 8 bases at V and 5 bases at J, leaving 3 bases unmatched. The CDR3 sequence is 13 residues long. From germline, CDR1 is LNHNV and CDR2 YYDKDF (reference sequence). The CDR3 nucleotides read TGTGCCACCCGACAGGGGGCAGATCAGCCCCAGCATTTT. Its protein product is CATRQGADQPQHF.

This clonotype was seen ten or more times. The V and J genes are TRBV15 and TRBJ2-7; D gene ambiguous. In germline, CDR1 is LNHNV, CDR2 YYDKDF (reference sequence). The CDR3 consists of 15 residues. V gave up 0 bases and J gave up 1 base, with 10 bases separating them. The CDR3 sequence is CATSRDSGSSYEQYF. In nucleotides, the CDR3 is TGTGCCACCAGCAGAGATTCTGGCAGTTCCTACGAGCAGTACTTC.

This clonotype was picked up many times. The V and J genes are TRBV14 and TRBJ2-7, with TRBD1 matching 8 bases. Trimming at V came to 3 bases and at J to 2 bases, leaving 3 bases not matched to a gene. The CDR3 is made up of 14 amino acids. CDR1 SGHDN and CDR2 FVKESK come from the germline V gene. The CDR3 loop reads CASSHAGGPYEQYF. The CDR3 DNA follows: TGTGCCAGCAGCCATGCAGGGGGCCCCTACGAGCAGTACTTC.

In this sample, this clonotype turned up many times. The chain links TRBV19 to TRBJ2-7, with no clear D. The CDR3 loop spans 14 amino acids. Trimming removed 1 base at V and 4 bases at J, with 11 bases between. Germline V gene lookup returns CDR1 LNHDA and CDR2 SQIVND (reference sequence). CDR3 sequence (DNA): TGTGCCAGTAGTATAGTGTCGTCAGATTACGAGCAGTACTTC. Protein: CASSIVSSDYEQYF.

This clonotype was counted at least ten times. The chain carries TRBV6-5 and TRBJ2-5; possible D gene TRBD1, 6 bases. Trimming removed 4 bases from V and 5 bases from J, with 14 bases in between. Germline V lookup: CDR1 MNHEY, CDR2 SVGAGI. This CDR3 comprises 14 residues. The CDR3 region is CASSFRGARETQYF. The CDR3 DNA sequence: TGTGCCAGCAGTTTCAGGGGAGCAAGGGAGACCCAGTACTTC.

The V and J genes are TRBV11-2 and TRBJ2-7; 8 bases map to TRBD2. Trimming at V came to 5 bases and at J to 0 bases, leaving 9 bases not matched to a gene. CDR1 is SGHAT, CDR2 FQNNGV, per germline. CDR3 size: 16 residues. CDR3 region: CASSPRLAQPSYEQYF. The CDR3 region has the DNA TGTGCCAGCAGCCCTAGACTAGCGCAACCCTCCTACGAGCAGTACTTC.

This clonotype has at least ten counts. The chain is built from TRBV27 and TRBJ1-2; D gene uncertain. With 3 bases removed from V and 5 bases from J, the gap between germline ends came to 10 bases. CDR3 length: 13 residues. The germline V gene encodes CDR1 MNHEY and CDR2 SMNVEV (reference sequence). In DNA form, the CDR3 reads TGTGCCAGCAGTTTCTCAGCTACGTATGGCTACACCTTC. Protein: CASSFSATYGYTF.

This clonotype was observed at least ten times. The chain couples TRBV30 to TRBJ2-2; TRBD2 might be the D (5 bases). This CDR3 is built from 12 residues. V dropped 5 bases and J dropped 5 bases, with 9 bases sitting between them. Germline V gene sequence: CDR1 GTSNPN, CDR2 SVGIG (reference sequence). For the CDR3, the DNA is TGTGCCTGGGGACTCCGGACCGGGGAGCTGTTTTTT. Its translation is CAWGLRTGELFF. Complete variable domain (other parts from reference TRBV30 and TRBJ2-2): SQTIHQWPATLVQPVGSPLSLECTVEGTSNPNLYWYRQAAGRGLQLLFYSVGIGQISSEVPQNLSASRPQDRQFILSSKKLLLSDSGFYLCAWGLRTGELFFGEGSRLTVL.